This T cell receptor beta chain is drawn from a study of metastatic and nonmetastatic thyroid tumors. Study overall: Peripheral blood and tumor or nodule samples from malignant and benign thyroid patients were compared.

Study observations and caveats: When malignant thyroid tumors were compared with benign nodules, TCR beta diversity was reportedly significantly higher in the malignant tumors. This held in both blood and tumor samples.

Authors' methods: Construction of a distant-metastasis classifier for papillary thyroid cancer relied on CDR3 differences across clinicopathological groups. MiXCR re-clonotyped the PCR reads for TCRdb. The V and J calls and clone size are TCRdb's, not the authors'. The profile covers roughly 48,000 clones, with 22% appearing a single time and about 3.8% taken by the ten largest. The CDR3 is made up of 16 amino acids. Trimming removed 4 bases from V and 1 base from J; junction bases left unmatched: 3. CDR1 and CDR2 from the germline V gene are MNHEY and SMNVEV (reference sequence). This clone was counted between two and nine times. Its specificity is not known. In the same sample, other DNA sequences code for this CDR3. No treatment of any kind had been given to any patient before thyroid surgery.

This chain uses TRBV27 with TRBJ2-3, with 12 bases identical to TRBD2. This TCR was recovered from a male donor with papillary thyroid cancer or a benign thyroid nodule (not recorded which). Some clones in this sample may be carry-over from other donors' samples. The sequencing sample was made of blood. The CDR3 nucleotides are TGTGCCAGCAGTTCACGACTAGCGGGGGGCACAGATACGCAGTATTTT. Residues: CASSSRLAGGTDTQYF.